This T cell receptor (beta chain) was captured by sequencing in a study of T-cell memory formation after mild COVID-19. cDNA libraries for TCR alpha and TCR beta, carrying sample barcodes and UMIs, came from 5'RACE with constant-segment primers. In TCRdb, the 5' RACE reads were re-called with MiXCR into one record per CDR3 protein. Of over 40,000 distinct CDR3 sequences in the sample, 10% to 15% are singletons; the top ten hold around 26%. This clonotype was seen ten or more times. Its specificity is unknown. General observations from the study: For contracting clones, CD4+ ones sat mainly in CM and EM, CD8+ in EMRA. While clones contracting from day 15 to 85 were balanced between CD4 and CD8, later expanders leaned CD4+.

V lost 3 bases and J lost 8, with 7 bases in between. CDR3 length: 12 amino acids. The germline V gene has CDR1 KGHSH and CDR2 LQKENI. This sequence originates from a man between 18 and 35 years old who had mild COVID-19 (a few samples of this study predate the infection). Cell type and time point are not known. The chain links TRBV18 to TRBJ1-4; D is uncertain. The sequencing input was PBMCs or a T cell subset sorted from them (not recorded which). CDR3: CASSPFTEKLFF. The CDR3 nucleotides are TGTGCCAGCTCACCCTTTACGGAAAAACTGTTTTTT.